This TCR beta chain was observed in a study of beta chain features in type 1 diabetes. Germline V CDR1 and CDR2: MDHEN, SYDVKM. CDR3 length equals 13 residues. Trimming cost V 10 bases and J 0 bases, with 13 bases left between them. Heparinised blood was drawn once per donor, averaging about 100 mL. Reverse transcribing all isolated RNA meant expressed TCRB transcripts were sequenced. Roughly 3.6 million reads on average were seen across naive, central memory and regulatory T cell samples. Produced via immunoSEQ multiplex PCR; TCRdb's table is partial and in-frame only. Of about 360,000 clones listed, over 10% are singletons.

The receptor was isolated from a man between 18 and 29 years old in good health. The sample comprised naive CD4+ T cells from blood. The gene calls are TRBV28 and TRBJ2-7; D is undetermined. This chain's CDR3 is CAISLGNSYEQYF. Here the CDR3 DNA reads TGTGCCATCTCCCTAGGCAACTCCTACGAGCAGTACTTC.